What follows describes a single TCR beta chain. The data are from a study of blood T cell repertoires in COVID-19. Across the whole study: Whether acute or convalescent, the COVID-19 samples came from the United States, Italy and Spain. PBMCs, B-cell-depleted T cells, or T cells were the source of the cDNA or gDNA that made up the material.

Clones were read by immunoSEQ multiplex PCR, and TCRdb kept only the in-frame ones, dropping some. The top ten clones hold about 4% of a sample with about 140,000 clones, about 77% of them seen once. The germline V and J ends were trimmed by 1 base and 8 bases, with 17 bases remaining between them. This CDR3 region has 15 residues. CDR1 LGHDT and CDR2 YNNKEL come from the germline V gene (reference sequence). This clonotype originated in a man aged 55 to 70 with acute or convalescent COVID-19. Sequenced sample: peripheral blood. V gene TRBV3-1 (or the pseudogene TRBV3-2) combines with J gene TRBJ1-2, with D unresolved. CDR3 nucleotide sequence: TGTGCCAGCAGCCAAGCTAAGGAGGGCAGTCGAGGCTACACCTTC. Its translation is CASSQAKEGSRGYTF.